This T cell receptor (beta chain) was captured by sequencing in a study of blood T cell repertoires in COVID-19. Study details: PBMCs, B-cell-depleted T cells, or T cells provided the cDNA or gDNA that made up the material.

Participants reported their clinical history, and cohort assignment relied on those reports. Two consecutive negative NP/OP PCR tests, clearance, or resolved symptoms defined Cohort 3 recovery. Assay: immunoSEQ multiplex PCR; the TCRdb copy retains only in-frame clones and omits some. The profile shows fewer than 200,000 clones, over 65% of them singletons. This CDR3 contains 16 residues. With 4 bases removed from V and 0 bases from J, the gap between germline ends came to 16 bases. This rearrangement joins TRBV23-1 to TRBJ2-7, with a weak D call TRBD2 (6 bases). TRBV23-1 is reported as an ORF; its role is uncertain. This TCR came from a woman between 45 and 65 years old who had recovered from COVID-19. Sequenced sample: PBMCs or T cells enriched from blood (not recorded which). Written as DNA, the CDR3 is TGCGCCAGCAGTCCTTCGGAGGGCCATTGCTCCTACGAGCAGTACGTC. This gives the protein CASSPSEGHCSYEQYV.